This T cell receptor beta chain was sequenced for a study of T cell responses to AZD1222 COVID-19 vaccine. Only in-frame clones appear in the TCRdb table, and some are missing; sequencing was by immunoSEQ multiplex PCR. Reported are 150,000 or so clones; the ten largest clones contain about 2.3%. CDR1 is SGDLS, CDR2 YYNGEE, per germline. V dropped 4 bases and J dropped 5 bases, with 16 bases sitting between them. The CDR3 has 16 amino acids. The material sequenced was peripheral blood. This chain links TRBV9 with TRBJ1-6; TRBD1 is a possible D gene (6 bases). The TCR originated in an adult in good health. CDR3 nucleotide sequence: TGTGCCAGCAGCCCAACGGGGGGGCACAATAATTCACCCCTCCACTTT. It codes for CASSPTGGHNNSPLHF.